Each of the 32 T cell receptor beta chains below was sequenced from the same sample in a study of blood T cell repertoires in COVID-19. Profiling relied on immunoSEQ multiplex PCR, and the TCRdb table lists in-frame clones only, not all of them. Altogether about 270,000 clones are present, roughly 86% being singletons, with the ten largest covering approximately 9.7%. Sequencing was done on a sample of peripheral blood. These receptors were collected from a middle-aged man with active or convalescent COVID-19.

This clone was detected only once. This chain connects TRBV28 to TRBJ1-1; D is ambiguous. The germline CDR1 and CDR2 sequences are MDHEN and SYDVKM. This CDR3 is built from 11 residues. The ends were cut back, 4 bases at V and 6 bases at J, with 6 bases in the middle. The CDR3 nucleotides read TGTGCCAGCAGTTCCCTTTCTGAAGCTTTCTTT. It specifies CASSSLSEAFF.

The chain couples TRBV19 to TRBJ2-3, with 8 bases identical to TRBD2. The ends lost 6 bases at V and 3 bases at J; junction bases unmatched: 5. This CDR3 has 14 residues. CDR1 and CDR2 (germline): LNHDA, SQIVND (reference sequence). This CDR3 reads CASRKGLVTDTQYF. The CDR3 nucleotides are TGTGCCAGTAGGAAGGGACTAGTGACAGATACGCAGTATTTT.

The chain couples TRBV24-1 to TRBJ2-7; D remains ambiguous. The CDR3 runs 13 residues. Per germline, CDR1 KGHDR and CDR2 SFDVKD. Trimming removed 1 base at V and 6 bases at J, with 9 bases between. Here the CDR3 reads CATSDFSWSEQYF. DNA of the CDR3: TGTGCCACCAGTGATTTTTCGTGGAGCGAGCAGTACTTC.

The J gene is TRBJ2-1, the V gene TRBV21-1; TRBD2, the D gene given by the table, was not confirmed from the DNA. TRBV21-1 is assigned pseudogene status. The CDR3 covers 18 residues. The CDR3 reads CASSSGPIAGVRFNEQFF. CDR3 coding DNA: TGTGCCAGCAGCTCCGGCCCTATAGCGGGAGTGAGATTCAATGAGCAGTTCTTC.

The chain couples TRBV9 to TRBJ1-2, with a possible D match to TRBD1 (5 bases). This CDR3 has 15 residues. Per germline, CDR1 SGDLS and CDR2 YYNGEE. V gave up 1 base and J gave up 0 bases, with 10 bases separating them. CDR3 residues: CASSVIQDPNYGYTF. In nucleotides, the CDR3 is TGTGCCAGCAGCGTAATACAGGACCCTAACTATGGCTACACCTTC.

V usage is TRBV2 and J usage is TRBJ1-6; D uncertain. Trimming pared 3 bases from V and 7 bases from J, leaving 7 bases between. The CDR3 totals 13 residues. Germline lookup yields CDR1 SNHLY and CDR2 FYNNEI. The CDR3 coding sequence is TGTGCCAGCAGTGATGAAGCAAATTCACCCCTCCACTTT. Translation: CASSDEANSPLHF.

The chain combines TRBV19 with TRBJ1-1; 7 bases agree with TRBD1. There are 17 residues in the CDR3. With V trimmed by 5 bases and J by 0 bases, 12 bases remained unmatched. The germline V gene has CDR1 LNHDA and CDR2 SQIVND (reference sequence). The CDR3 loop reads CASSPRQGVIMNTEAFF. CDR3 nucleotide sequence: TGTGCCAGTAGTCCTAGACAGGGCGTGATCATGAACACTGAAGCTTTCTTT.

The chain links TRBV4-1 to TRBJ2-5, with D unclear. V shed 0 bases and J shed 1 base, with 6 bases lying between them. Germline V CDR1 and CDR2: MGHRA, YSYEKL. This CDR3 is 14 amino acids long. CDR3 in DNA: TGCGCCAGCAGCCAAGATCCCCTCCAAGAGACCCAGTACTTC. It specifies CASSQDPLQETQYF.

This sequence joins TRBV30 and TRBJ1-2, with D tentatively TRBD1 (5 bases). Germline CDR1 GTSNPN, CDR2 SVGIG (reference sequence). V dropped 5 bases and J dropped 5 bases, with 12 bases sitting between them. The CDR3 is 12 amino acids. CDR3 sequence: CAWGGVTYGYTF. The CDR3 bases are TGTGCCTGGGGGGGAGTTACTTATGGCTACACCTTC.

CDR3 amino acids: CASSDDRGYTEAFF. In DNA, the CDR3 is TGTGCCAGCAGTGATGACAGGGGTTACACTGAAGCTTTCTTT. The chain uses TRBV25-1 and TRBJ1-1; 8 nucleotides align to TRBD1. V lost 3 bases and J lost 3; bases outside the gene matches: 3. Germline CDR1 and CDR2: MGHDK and SYGVNS. This CDR3 comprises 14 residues.

CDR3 sequence reads: CASSLPGGTDTEAFF. Written as DNA, the CDR3 is TGTGCCAGCAGCCTCCCCGGGGGTACGGACACTGAAGCTTTCTTT. This sequence joins TRBV13 and TRBJ1-1; D is possibly TRBD1 (5 bases). V shed 5 bases and J shed 3 bases, with 16 bases lying between them. Germline lookup yields CDR1 PRHDT and CDR2 FYEKMQ (reference sequence). The CDR3 loop spans 15 amino acids.

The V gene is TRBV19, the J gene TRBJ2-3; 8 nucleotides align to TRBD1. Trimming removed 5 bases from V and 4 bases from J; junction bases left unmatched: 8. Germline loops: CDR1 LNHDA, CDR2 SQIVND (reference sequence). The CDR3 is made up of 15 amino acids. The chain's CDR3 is CASSPGQGLADTQYF. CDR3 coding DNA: TGTGCCAGTAGTCCCGGACAGGGTTTGGCAGATACGCAGTATTTT.

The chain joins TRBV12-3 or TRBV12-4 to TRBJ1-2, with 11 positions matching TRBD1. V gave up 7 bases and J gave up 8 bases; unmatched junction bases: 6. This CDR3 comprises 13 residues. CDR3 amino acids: CASTAGQGDGYTF. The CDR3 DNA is TGTGCCAGCACCGCGGGACAGGGGGACGGCTACACCTTC.

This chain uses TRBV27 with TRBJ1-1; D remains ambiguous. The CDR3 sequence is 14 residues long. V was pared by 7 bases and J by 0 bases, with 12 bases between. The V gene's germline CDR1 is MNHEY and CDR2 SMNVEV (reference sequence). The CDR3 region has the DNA TGTGCCAGCAATCCCGGGAACATGAACACTGAAGCTTTCTTT. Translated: CASNPGNMNTEAFF.

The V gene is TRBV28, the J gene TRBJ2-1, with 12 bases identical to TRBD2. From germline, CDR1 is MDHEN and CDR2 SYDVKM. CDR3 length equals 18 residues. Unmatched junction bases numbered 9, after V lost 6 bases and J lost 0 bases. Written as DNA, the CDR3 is TGTGCCAGCAGCCCTAGCGGGGGGGCCTCTCTCTCCTACAATGAGCAGTTCTTC. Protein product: CASSPSGGASLSYNEQFF.

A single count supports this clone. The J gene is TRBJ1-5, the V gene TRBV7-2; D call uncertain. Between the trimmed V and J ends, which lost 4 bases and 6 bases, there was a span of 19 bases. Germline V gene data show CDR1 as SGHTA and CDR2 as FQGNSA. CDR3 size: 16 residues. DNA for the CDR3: TGTGCCAGCAGCTCGGGGTCAGACCTACGGAGTCAGCCCCAGCATTTT. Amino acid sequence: CASSSGSDLRSQPQHF.

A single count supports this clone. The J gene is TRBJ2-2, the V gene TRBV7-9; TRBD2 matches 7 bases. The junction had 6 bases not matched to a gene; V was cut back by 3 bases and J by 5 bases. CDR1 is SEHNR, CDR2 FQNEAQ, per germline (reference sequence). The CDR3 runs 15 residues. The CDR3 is CASSFPGGGTGELFF. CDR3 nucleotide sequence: TGTGCCAGCAGCTTTCCGGGAGGTGGTACCGGGGAGCTGTTTTTT. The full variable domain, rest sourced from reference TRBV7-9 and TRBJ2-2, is DTGVSQNPRHKITKRGQNVTFRCDPISEHNRLYWYRQTLGQGPEFLTYFQNEAQLEKSRLLSDRFSAERPKGSFSTLEIQRTEQGDSAMYLCASSFPGGGTGELFFGEGSRLTVL.

CDR3 nucleotide sequence: TGTGCCAGCAGTCGAAGGGGGGGTTCTGTTTGGTCTGAAGCTTTCTTT. Translating it yields CASSRRGGSVWSEAFF. The chain couples TRBV6-6 to TRBJ1-1, with D possibly TRBD1 on 6 matching bases. V shed 5 bases and J shed 6 bases, with 22 bases lying between them. Germline values: CDR1 MNHNY, CDR2 SVGAGI (reference sequence). The CDR3 extends over 16 amino acids.

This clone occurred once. The CDR3 region is CASSFQGGAYEQYF. DNA of the CDR3: TGTGCCAGCAGTTTCCAGGGGGGTGCCTACGAGCAGTACTTC. This chain joins TRBV27 and TRBJ2-7; TRBD1 might be the D (7 bases). Germline V gene lookup returns CDR1 MNHEY and CDR2 SMNVEV (reference sequence). CDR3 size: 14 residues. Trimming pared 3 bases from V and 2 bases from J, leaving 11 bases between.

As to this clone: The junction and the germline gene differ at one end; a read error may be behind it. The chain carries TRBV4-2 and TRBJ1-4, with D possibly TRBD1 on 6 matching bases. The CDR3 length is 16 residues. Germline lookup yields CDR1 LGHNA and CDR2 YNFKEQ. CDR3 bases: TGTGCCAACAGCCAGGAACAGGGTGCAACTAATGAAAAACTGTTTTTT. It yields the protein CANSQEQGATNEKLFF.

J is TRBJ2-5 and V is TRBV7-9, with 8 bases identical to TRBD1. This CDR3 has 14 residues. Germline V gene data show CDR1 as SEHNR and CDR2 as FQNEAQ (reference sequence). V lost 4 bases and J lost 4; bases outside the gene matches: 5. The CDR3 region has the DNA TGTGCCAGCAGCTCCCAGGGGGCTGGAGAGACCCAGTACTTC. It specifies CASSSQGAGETQYF.

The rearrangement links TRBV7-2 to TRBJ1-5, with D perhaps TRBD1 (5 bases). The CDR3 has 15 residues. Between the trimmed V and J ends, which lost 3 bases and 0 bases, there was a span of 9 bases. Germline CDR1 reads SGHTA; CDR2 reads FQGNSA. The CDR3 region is CASSLGPDSNQPQHF. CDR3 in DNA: TGTGCCAGCAGCTTGGGGCCGGATAGCAATCAGCCCCAGCATTTT.

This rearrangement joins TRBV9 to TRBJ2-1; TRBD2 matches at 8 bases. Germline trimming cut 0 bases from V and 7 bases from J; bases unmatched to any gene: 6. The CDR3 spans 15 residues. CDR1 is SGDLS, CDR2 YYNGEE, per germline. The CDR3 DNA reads TGTGCCAGCAGCGTAGACGGGAGGGTTGAAAATGAGCAGTTCTTC. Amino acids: CASSVDGRVENEQFF.

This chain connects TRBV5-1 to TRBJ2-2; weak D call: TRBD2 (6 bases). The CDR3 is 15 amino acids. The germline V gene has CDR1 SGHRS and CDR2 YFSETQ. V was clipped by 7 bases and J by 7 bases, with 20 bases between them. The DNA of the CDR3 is TGCGCCAGCTTCTCCGGGACTGCCGGGATCGGGGAGCTGTTTTTT. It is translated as CASFSGTAGIGELFF.

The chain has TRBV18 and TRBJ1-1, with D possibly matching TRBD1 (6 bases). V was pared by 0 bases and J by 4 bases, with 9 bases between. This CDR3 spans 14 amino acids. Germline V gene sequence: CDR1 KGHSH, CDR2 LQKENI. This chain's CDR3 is CASSPPYRATEAFF. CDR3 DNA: TGTGCCAGCTCACCACCGTACAGGGCCACTGAAGCTTTCTTT.

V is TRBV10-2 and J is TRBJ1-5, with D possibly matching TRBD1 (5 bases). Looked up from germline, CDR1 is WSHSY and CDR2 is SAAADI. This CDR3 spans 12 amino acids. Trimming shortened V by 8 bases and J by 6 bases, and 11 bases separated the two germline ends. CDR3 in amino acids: CASEMGGQPQHF. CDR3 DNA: TGCGCCAGCGAGATGGGGGGTCAGCCCCAGCATTTT.

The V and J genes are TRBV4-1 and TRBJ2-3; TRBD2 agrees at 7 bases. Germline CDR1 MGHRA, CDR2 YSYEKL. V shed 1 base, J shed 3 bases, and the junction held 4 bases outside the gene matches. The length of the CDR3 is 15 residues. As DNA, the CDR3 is TGCGCCAGCAGCCAAGCGCTTAGCGGGACAGATACGCAGTATTTT. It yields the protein CASSQALSGTDTQYF.

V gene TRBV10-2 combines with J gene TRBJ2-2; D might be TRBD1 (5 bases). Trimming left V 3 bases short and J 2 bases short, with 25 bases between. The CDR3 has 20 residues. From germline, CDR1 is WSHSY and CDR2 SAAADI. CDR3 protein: CASSDGRQRRGILNTGELFF. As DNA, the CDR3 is TGCGCCAGCAGTGATGGAAGACAGCGAAGGGGAATCCTCAACACCGGGGAGCTGTTTTTT.

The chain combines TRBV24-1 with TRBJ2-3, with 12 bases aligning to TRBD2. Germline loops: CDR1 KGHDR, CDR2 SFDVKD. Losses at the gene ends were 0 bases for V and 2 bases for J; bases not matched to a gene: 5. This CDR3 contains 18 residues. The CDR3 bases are TGTGCCACCAGTGATTTGGATGGACTAGCGGGGCCCACAGATACGCAGTATTTT. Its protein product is CATSDLDGLAGPTDTQYF.

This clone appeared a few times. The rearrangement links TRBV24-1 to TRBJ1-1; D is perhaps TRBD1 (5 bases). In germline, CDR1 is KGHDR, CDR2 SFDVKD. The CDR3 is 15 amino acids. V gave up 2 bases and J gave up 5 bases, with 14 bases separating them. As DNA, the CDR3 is TGTGCCACCAGTGATTCCAACAGGCTCTCGACTGAAGCTTTCTTT. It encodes CATSDSNRLSTEAFF.

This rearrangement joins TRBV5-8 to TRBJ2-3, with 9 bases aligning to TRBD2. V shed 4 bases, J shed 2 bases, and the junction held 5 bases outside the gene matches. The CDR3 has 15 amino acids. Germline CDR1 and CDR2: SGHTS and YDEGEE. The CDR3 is CASSMTSGFTDTQYF. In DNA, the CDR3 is TGTGCCAGCAGCATGACTAGCGGTTTCACAGATACGCAGTATTTT.

CDR3 nucleotides: TGCGCCAGCAGTCCCACGGACAGGTCGATATATAATTCACCCCTCCACTTT. The encoded protein is CASSPTDRSIYNSPLHF. This chain connects TRBV4-1 to TRBJ1-6; 7 nucleotides match TRBD1. With V trimmed by 6 bases and J by 4 bases, 12 bases remained unmatched. The CDR3 length is 17 residues. Germline V lookup: CDR1 MGHRA, CDR2 YSYEKL.